This T cell receptor beta chain emerged from a study of shared clonotypes between healthy human individuals. Germline-derived CDR1 and CDR2 are KGHSH and LQKENI. Trimming pared 1 base from V and 0 bases from J, leaving 13 bases between. This CDR3 is 18 amino acids long. The assay was immunoSEQ multiplex PCR, and TCRdb's table has in-frame clones only and misses some. This table has some 2,500,000 clones, less than 95% appearing once. Sample: naive CD4+ T cells from PBMCs. Subset given: CD45RA+ positively selected. This chain links TRBV18 with TRBJ2-6, with no clear D. The TCR sequence derives from a man aged 18 to 30 in good health. Some clones in this sample may be carry-over from other donors' samples. The chain's CDR3 is CASSPQWTAFSGANVLTF. In DNA, the CDR3 is TGTGCCAGCTCACCACAATGGACGGCCTTCTCTGGGGCCAACGTCCTGACTTTC.